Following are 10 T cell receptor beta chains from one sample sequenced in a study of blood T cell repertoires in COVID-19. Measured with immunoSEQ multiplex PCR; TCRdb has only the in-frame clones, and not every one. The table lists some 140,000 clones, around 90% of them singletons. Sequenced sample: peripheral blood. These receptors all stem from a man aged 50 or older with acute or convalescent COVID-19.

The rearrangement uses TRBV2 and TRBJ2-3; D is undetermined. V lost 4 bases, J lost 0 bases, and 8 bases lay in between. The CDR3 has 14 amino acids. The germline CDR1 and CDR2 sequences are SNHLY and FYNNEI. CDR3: CASSVGPSTDTQYF. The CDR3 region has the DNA TGTGCCAGCAGTGTTGGCCCTAGCACAGATACGCAGTATTTT.

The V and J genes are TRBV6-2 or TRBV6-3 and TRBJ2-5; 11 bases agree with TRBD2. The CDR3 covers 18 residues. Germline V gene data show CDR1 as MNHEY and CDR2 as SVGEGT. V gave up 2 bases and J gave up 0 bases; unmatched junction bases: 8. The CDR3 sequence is CASSYPDPSGGYQETQYF. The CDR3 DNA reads TGTGCCAGCAGTTACCCCGACCCTAGCGGGGGGTACCAAGAGACCCAGTACTTC.

The CDR3 region is CASSVGGRGLAYGYTF. The CDR3 DNA reads as TGTGCCAGCAGCGTAGGGGGCAGGGGGCTCGCCTATGGCTACACCTTC. The chain carries TRBV9 and TRBJ1-2, with TRBD1 identical over 8 bases. The germline V gene encodes CDR1 SGDLS and CDR2 YYNGEE. The V gene end was trimmed by 0 bases and the J gene end by 4 bases; junction bases not matched to a gene: 8. The CDR3 spans 16 residues.

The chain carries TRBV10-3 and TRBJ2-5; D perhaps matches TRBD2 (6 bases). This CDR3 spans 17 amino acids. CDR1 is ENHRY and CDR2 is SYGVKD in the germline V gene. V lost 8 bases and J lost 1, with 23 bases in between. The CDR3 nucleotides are TGTGCCATCGGGGACCACGGGAGTTTAGGCCGCCAAGAGACCCAGTACTTC. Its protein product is CAIGDHGSLGRQETQYF.

CDR3 DNA: TGTGCCAGCAGCAAGCCGGAGGGCGCCGATAATTCACCCCTCCACTTT. Translating gives CASSKPEGADNSPLHF. The genes are TRBV5-5 and TRBJ1-6; the D is unclear. CDR1 SGHKS and CDR2 YYEKEE come from the germline V gene (reference sequence). V gave up 4 bases and J gave up 5 bases, with 16 bases separating them. The CDR3 loop spans 16 amino acids.

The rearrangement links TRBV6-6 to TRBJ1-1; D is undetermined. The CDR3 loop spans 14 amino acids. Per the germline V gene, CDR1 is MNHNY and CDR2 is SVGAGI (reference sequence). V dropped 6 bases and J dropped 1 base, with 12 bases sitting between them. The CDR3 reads CASSRAASNTEAFF. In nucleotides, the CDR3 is TGTGCCAGCAGCCGCGCGGCTTCGAACACTGAAGCTTTCTTT.

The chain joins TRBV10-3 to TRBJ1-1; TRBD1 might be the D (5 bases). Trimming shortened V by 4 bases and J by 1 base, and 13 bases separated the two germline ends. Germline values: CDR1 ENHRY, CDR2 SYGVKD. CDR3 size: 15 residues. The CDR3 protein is CAISVGGDGNTEAFF. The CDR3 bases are TGTGCCATCAGTGTTGGGGGGGATGGGAACACTGAAGCTTTCTTT.

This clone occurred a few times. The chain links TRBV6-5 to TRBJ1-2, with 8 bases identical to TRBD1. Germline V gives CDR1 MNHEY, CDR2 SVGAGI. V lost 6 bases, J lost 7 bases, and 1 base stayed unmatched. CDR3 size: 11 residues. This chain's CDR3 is CASRQGGGYTF. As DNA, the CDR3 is TGTGCCAGCAGACAGGGGGGTGGCTACACCTTC.

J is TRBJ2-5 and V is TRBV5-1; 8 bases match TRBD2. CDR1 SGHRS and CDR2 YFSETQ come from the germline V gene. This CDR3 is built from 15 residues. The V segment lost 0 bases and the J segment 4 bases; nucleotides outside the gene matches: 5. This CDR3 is CASSLDGLAGETQYF. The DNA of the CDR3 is TGCGCCAGCAGCTTGGATGGGCTAGCGGGAGAGACCCAGTACTTC.

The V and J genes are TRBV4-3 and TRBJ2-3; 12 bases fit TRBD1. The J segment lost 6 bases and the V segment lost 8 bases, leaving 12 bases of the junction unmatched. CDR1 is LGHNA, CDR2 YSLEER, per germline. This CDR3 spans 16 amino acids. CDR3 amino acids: CASSPGQGASRDTQYF. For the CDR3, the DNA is TGCGCCAGCTCCCCGGGACAGGGGGCATCAAGGGATACGCAGTATTTT.